These 25 T cell receptor beta chains were sequenced from one sample in a study of shared clonotypes between healthy human individuals. TCRdb keeps only in-frame clones here, not all; method: immunoSEQ multiplex PCR. Of roughly 2 million clones in the sample, around 95% were seen once. The sample comprised naive CD4+ T cells sorted from blood. Sample subset: CD45RA+ positively selected. The receptor source for this set is a man younger than 35 in good health.

The gene calls are TRBV7-9 and TRBJ2-5; TRBD1 is a possible D gene (6 bases). The CDR3 sequence is 14 residues long. Trimming pared 6 bases from V and 1 base from J, leaving 12 bases between. Germline V gene lookup returns CDR1 SEHNR and CDR2 FQNEAQ (reference sequence). The CDR3 DNA is TGTGCCAGCAGATCACAGGGAACCCAAGAGACCCAGTACTTC. Its protein is CASRSQGTQETQYF.

Comment on this clone: Other DNA sequences within the sample encode an identical CDR3. V usage is TRBV11-2 and J usage is TRBJ2-5, with D unresolved. Germline values: CDR1 SGHAT, CDR2 FQNNGV. V lost 5 bases, J lost 5 bases, and 6 bases lay in between. This CDR3 has 11 amino acids. This CDR3 reads CASSPRETQYF. CDR3 sequence (DNA): TGTGCCAGCAGCCCTCGTGAGACCCAGTACTTC.

The chain recombines TRBV6-5 with TRBJ2-5; TRBD2 agrees at 9 bases. CDR1 is MNHEY and CDR2 is SVGAGI in the germline V gene. There are 15 residues in the CDR3. The trim removed 4 bases at V and 9 bases at J, leaving 12 bases unmatched. CDR3 sequence (DNA): TGTGCCAGCAGTTCCGCGGCGGGAGGGCCCCAGCCCCAGTACTTC. Translated, it gives CASSSAAGGPQPQYF.

The J gene is TRBJ1-6, the V gene TRBV5-1; 9 positions match TRBD1. This CDR3 comprises 14 residues. Germline V CDR1 and CDR2: SGHRS, YFSETQ. With V trimmed by 0 bases and J by 14 bases, 6 bases remained unmatched. The CDR3 loop is CASSLGGQGFSLHF. The CDR3 nucleotides read TGCGCCAGCAGCTTGGGGGGACAGGGATTTTCCCTCCACTTT.

This clone was seen just once. This chain connects TRBV18 to TRBJ1-2; TRBD1 matches 7 bases. This CDR3 comprises 13 residues. Germline V gives CDR1 KGHSH, CDR2 LQKENI. V dropped 4 bases and J dropped 5; count of bases not matched to a gene: 4. Here the CDR3 DNA reads TGTGCCAGCTCACAGGGGGCGCAGTATGGCTACACCTTC. This encodes CASSQGAQYGYTF.

The V gene is TRBV18, the J gene TRBJ2-5; D not certain. This CDR3 is 14 amino acids long. V was cut by 3 bases and J by 5 bases, with 13 bases left in between. The germline V gene encodes CDR1 KGHSH and CDR2 LQKENI. The chain's CDR3 is CASSPRFGRETQYF. CDR3 nucleotide sequence: TGTGCCAGCTCACCTAGGTTTGGCAGGGAGACCCAGTACTTC.

This chain uses TRBV5-1 with TRBJ2-1; D not certain. The germline V gene has CDR1 SGHRS and CDR2 YFSETQ. Trimming took 0 bases from V and 0 from J, leaving 7 bases between them. There are 15 residues in the CDR3. The CDR3 DNA sequence: TGCGCCAGCAGCTTGGAAGCGACCTCCTACAATGAGCAGTTCTTC. This encodes CASSLEATSYNEQFF.

This clone was picked up one time. The identical CDR3 is also encoded by other nucleotide sequences in the sample. The rearrangement links TRBV27 to TRBJ1-6, with D hard to call. V lost 6 bases, J lost 0 bases, and 6 bases lay in between. CDR1 and CDR2 from the germline V gene are MNHEY and SMNVEV (reference sequence). The CDR3 totals 14 residues. CDR3 DNA: TGTGCCAGCAGCCTTGTCTCCTATAATTCACCCCTCCACTTT. Protein sequence: CASSLVSYNSPLHF.

V and J are TRBV18 and TRBJ1-4; D is undetermined. The germline V and J ends were trimmed by 4 bases and 7 bases, with 19 bases remaining between them. This CDR3 spans 16 amino acids. CDR1 is KGHSH and CDR2 is LQKENI in the germline V gene. The CDR3 spells CASSLSKGNSGEKLFF. The CDR3 DNA reads as TGTGCCAGCTCACTGTCCAAAGGGAACAGTGGTGAAAAACTGTTTTTT.

With regard to this clone: This sample also contains other DNA sequences that code for the same CDR3. This rearrangement joins TRBV7-2 to TRBJ1-5, with D possibly being TRBD1 (5 bases). Germline-derived CDR1 and CDR2 are SGHTA and FQGNSA. V dropped 4 bases and J dropped 2 bases, with 12 bases sitting between them. The CDR3 consists of 15 residues. In DNA, the CDR3 is TGTGCCAGCAGCTCCCGCGGAGGGGGCAATCAGCCCCAGCATTTT. It specifies CASSSRGGGNQPQHF.

The chain combines TRBV30 with TRBJ1-1, with D possibly matching TRBD1 (5 bases). The CDR3 is 13 residues long. Trimming took 3 bases from V and 1 from J, leaving 9 bases between them. CDR1 and CDR2 from the germline V gene are GTSNPN and SVGIG (reference sequence). The CDR3, as DNA: TGTGCCTGGAGGTGGGGGGGGAACACTGAAGCTTTCTTT. It encodes CAWRWGGNTEAFF.

This clone was seen a few times. Other nucleotide sequences in the sample specify the same CDR3. This sequence joins TRBV5-1 and TRBJ2-7; D is uncertain. Germline CDR1 SGHRS, CDR2 YFSETQ. V lost 3 bases and J 4 bases, leaving 5 bases between the germline ends. The CDR3 extends over 11 amino acids. DNA of the CDR3: TGCGCCAGCAGCTCCCAATACGAGCAGTACTTC. Amino acid sequence: CASSSQYEQYF.

The chain carries TRBV2 and TRBJ1-6; D is uncertain. Per the germline V gene, CDR1 is SNHLY and CDR2 is FYNNEI. V dropped 2 bases and J dropped 8 bases, with 13 bases sitting between them. This CDR3 contains 15 residues. The CDR3 spells CASSERPYLDSPLHF. The CDR3 DNA follows: TGTGCCAGCAGTGAACGTCCGTATTTGGATTCACCCCTCCACTTT.

The chain is built from TRBV6-5 and TRBJ2-7; no reliable D call. The germline CDR1 and CDR2 sequences are MNHEY and SVGAGI. Trimming took 4 bases from V and 0 from J, leaving 7 bases between them. There are 13 residues in the CDR3. CDR3 protein: CASSLTVSYEQYF. CDR3 in DNA: TGTGCCAGCAGTTTAACAGTCTCCTACGAGCAGTACTTC.

For this clone: This CDR3 is also generated by other DNA sequences in the sample. J is TRBJ2-5 and V is TRBV11-2; D is uncertain. In germline, CDR1 is SGHAT, CDR2 FQNNGV. Trimming pared 1 base from V and 5 bases from J, leaving 11 bases between. This CDR3 is 14 amino acids long. CDR3 sequence (DNA): TGTGCCAGCAGCTTAGGTGGGAAGAGGGAGACCCAGTACTTC. This sequence encodes CASSLGGKRETQYF.

The sample holds one count of this clone. The V call is TRBV7-9, the J call TRBJ2-1; 12 bases are shared with TRBD2. The V gene's germline CDR1 is SEHNR and CDR2 FQNEAQ (reference sequence). The CDR3 runs 17 residues. V was clipped by 7 bases and J by 6 bases; unmatched bases: 13. The CDR3 here is CASNQPRTSGISNEQFF. The CDR3 DNA is TGTGCCAGCAACCAACCACGGACTAGCGGGATCTCCAATGAGCAGTTCTTC. Filled out from reference TRBV7-9 and TRBJ2-1, the complete variable domain reads DTGVSQNPRHKITKRGQNVTFRCDPISEHNRLYWYRQTLGQGPEFLTYFQNEAQLEKSRLLSDRFSAERPKGSFSTLEIQRTEQGDSAMYLCASNQPRTSGISNEQFFGPGTRLTVL.

V and J are TRBV15 and TRBJ1-1, with D maybe TRBD1 (5 bases). Trimming shortened V by 3 bases and J by 1 base, and 12 bases separated the two germline ends. Germline V gene data show CDR1 as LNHNV and CDR2 as YYDKDF (reference sequence). This CDR3 is 15 amino acids long. CDR3 in amino acids: CATSRWGRENTEAFF. The CDR3 region has the DNA TGTGCCACCAGCAGGTGGGGCAGGGAGAACACTGAAGCTTTCTTT.

J is TRBJ1-2 and V is TRBV27; 8 nucleotides match TRBD1. The germline V gene has CDR1 MNHEY and CDR2 SMNVEV (reference sequence). The trim removed 5 bases at V and 4 bases at J, leaving 12 bases unmatched. This CDR3 is 16 amino acids long. The CDR3 sequence is CASSPSRTGFIYGYTF. CDR3 nucleotide sequence: TGTGCCAGCAGTCCTTCTCGGACAGGGTTTATCTATGGCTACACCTTC.

The CDR3 coding sequence is TGTGCCAGCAGCAAACAGGGGTCGAACACTGAAGCTTTCTTT. This codes for CASSKQGSNTEAFF. The chain combines TRBV7-2 with TRBJ1-1, with 7 bases lining up with TRBD1. CDR3 size: 14 residues. The germline V gene encodes CDR1 SGHTA and CDR2 FQGNSA. V shed 5 bases and J 1 base; nucleotides not matched to a gene: 4. The complete variable domain, with remaining parts taken from reference TRBV7-2 and TRBJ1-1, reads GAGVSQSPSNKVTEKGKDVELRCDPISGHTALYWYRQSLGQGLEFLIYFQGNSAPDKSGLPSDRFSAERTGGSVSTLTIQRTQQEDSAVYLCASSKQGSNTEAFFGQGTRLTVV.

V is TRBV10-2 and J is TRBJ1-6; D gene uncertain. With 3 bases removed from V and 7 bases from J, the gap between germline ends came to 10 bases. CDR3 length: 14 residues. CDR1 and CDR2 (germline): WSHSY, SAAADI. The CDR3 bases are TGCGCCAGCAGTGAACAACAGAAAAATTCACCCCTCCACTTT. Protein product: CASSEQQKNSPLHF.

The DNA of the CDR3 is TGTGCCAGCAGTTTGGGGGACAGGGGGGCTTCACCCCTCCACTTT. As protein: CASSLGDRGASPLHF. The V call is TRBV28, the J call TRBJ1-6, with 11 bases aligning to TRBD1. The CDR3 spans 15 residues. The germline CDR1 and CDR2 sequences are MDHEN and SYDVKM. Trimming removed 3 bases from V and 9 bases from J; junction bases left unmatched: 4.

The chain joins TRBV18 to TRBJ1-6; the D is unclear. The CDR3 extends over 13 amino acids. From germline, CDR1 is KGHSH and CDR2 LQKENI. V was shortened by 4 bases and J by 2 bases, with 3 bases between the two germline ends. CDR3 nucleotides: TGTGCCAGCTCACAAACCTATAATTCACCCCTCCACTTT. Its translation is CASSQTYNSPLHF.

This rearrangement joins TRBV28 to TRBJ2-2; D is undetermined. V lost 3 bases and J 1 base, leaving 15 bases between the germline ends. The CDR3 is made up of 17 amino acids. Germline loops: CDR1 MDHEN, CDR2 SYDVKM. The CDR3 loop is CASSFPRWAENTGELFF. CDR3 coding DNA: TGTGCCAGCAGTTTTCCACGGTGGGCGGAGAACACCGGGGAGCTGTTTTTT. The full variable domain, completed using reference TRBV28 and TRBJ2-2, is DVKVTQSSRYLVKRTGEKVFLECVQDMDHENMFWYRQDPGLGLRLIYFSYDVKMKEKGDIPEGYSVSREKKERFSLILESASTNQTSMYLCASSFPRWAENTGELFFGEGSRLTVL.

On this clone: The sample carries other DNA sequences with the same CDR3. The V gene is TRBV18, the J gene TRBJ1-5; D not certain. Trimming removed 3 bases at V and 1 base at J, with 4 bases between. The CDR3 length is 13 residues. Germline CDR1 reads KGHSH; CDR2 reads LQKENI. The CDR3 region has the DNA TGTGCCAGCTCACCCACGAGCAATCAGCCCCAGCATTTT. Its protein product is CASSPTSNQPQHF.

This clone was seen a single time. The V call is TRBV11-2, the J call TRBJ2-7; no reliable D call. Germline V lookup: CDR1 SGHAT, CDR2 FQNNGV. The CDR3 spans 12 residues. Between the trimmed V and J ends, which lost 2 bases and 6 bases, there was a span of 8 bases. The CDR3 loop is CASSLRGAEQYF. The CDR3 DNA reads as TGTGCCAGCAGCTTAAGAGGCGCCGAGCAGTACTTC.